This TCR beta chain emerged from a study of technical replicates of blood from a handful of donors. This CDR3 comprises 13 residues. The germline V gene has CDR1 SQVTM and CDR2 ANQGSEA. V shed 4 bases and J 3 bases; nucleotides not matched to a gene: 2. Here immunoSEQ multiplex PCR was the method, and the copy in TCRdb shows in-frame clones only, minus some. The data contain 35,000 to 50,000 clones, around 97% of them singletons. This chain joins TRBV29-1 and TRBJ1-2, with TRBD1 matching over 10 bases. The TCR was taken from a human donor in good health. Sequencing was performed on T cells isolated from PBMCs. Here the CDR3 reads CSVAGTGDYGYTF. CDR3 nucleotides: TGCAGCGTTGCTGGGACAGGGGACTATGGCTACACCTTC.